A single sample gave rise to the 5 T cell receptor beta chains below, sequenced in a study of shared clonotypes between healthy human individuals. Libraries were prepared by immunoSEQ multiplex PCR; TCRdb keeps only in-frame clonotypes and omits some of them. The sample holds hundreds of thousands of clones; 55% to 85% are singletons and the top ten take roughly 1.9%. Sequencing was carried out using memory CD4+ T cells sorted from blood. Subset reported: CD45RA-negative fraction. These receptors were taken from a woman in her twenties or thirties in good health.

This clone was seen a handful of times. CDR3 sequence: CASSIGWGSQPQHF. CDR3 sequence (DNA): TGTGCCAGTAGTATAGGATGGGGAAGTCAGCCCCAGCATTTT. The chain couples TRBV19 to TRBJ1-5; D unresolved. With 1 base removed from V and 6 bases from J, the gap between germline ends came to 10 bases. This CDR3 is 14 amino acids long. Germline V lookup: CDR1 LNHDA, CDR2 SQIVND (reference sequence).

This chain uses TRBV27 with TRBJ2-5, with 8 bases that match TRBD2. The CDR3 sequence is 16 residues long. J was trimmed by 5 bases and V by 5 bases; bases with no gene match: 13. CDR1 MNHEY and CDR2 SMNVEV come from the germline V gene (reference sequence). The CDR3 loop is CASSPRGVAGRETQYF. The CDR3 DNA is TGTGCCAGCAGTCCTCGCGGGGTAGCGGGAAGGGAGACCCAGTACTTC.

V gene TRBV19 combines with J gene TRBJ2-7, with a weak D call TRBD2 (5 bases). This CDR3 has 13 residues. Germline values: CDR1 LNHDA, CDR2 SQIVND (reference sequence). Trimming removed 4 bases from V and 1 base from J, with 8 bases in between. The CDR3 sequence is CASSRGVSYEQYF. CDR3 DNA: TGTGCCAGTAGTAGGGGAGTATCCTACGAGCAGTACTTC.

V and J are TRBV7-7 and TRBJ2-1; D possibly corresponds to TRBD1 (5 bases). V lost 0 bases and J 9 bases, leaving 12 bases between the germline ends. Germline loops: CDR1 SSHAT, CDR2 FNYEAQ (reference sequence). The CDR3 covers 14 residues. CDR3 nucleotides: TGTGCCAGCAGCTTAGCCGGCAGGGTTGGTGAGCAGTTCTTC. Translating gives CASSLAGRVGEQFF.

The CDR3 sequence: CASSQVDIYGYTF. CDR3 nucleotide sequence: TGTGCCAGCAGCCAAGTAGACATCTATGGCTACACCTTC. V gene TRBV4-2 combines with J gene TRBJ1-2; D unresolved. Looked up from germline, CDR1 is LGHNA and CDR2 is YNFKEQ. V lost 1 base and J 4 bases, leaving 7 bases between the germline ends. The CDR3 extends over 13 amino acids.